This T cell receptor (beta chain) was documented in a study of blood T cell repertoires in COVID-19. This CDR3 region has 15 residues. From germline, CDR1 is SSHAT and CDR2 FNYEAQ (reference sequence). About this clone: The junction does not match germline at one end; this may be a read error.

In the authors' workflow: Using reference gene primer amplification, nucleated cell counts were estimated. Method: immunoSEQ multiplex PCR; TCRdb's copy keeps in-frame clones and lacks some. The D gene and trimming were derived from the DNA, and the V and J assignments and clone size from that table. The table includes around 150,000 clones, approximately 88% detected once. This TCR was sampled from a man aged 65 to 79 with acute or convalescent COVID-19. This chain uses TRBV7-7 with TRBJ2-3; D is unresolved. Specimen: peripheral blood. The CDR3 is CASSAGHSPTDTQYF. DNA of the CDR3: TGTGCTAGCAGCGCCGGTCATTCCCCCACAGATACGCAGTATTTT.